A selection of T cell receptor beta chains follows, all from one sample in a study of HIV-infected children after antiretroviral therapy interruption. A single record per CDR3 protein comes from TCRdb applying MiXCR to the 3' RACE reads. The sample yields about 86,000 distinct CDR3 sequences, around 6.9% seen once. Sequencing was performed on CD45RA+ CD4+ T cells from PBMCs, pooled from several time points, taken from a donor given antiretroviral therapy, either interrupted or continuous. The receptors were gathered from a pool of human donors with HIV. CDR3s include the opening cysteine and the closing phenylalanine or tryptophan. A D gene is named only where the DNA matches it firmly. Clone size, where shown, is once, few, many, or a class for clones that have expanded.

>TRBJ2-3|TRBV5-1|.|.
TGCGCCAGCAGCTTGTTAAACAGGGGCACAGATACGCAGTATTTT
CASSLLNRGTDTQYF
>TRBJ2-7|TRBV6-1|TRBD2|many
TGTGCCAGCAGTGAAAACCTAGCGGGGGCCTCCTACGAGCAGTACTTC
CASSENLAGASYEQYF
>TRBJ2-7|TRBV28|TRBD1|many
TGTGCCAGCAGTTTTAAGGGACAGGGGGCGAAGCAGTACTTC
CASSFKGQGAKQYF
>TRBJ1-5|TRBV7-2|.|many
TGTGCCAGCAGCCTCACAGGGATCAATCAGCCCCAGCATTTT
CASSLTGINQPQHF
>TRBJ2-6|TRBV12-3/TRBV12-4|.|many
TGTGCCAGCAGTCCGCAGGGTACCGGGGCCAACGTCCTGACTTTC
CASSPQGTGANVLTF
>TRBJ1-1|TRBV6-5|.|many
TGTGCCAGCAGTGCGAACAGGGTATCCACTGAAGCTTTCTTT
CASSANRVSTEAFF
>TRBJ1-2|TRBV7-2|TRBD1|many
TGTGCCAGCAGCCCACTGACAGGGGGCTTCGCTGGCTACACCTTC
CASSPLTGGFAGYTF
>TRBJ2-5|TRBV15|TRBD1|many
TGTGCCACCAGCAGGAGACAGGGTATGGAGACCCAGTACTTC
CATSRRQGMETQYF
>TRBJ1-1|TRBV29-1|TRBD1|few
TGCAGCGTCGAGAGGACAGGGAAAATCACTGAAGCTTTCTTT
CSVERTGKITEAFF
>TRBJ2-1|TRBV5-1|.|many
TGCGCCAGCAGCTTGTTAGGTAATCTGCGGGATAGGAATGAGCAGTTCTTC
CASSLLGNLRDRNEQFF
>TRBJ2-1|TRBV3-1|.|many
TGTGCCAGCAGCCAAGTTCAGGGCCGGCTGGGAAATGAGCAGTTCTTC
CASSQVQGRLGNEQFF
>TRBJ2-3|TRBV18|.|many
TGTGCCAGCTCACCGCGACGGGGGCAGGCAGATACGCAGTATTTT
CASSPRRGQADTQYF
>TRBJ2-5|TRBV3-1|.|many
TGTGCCAGCAGCCAAGCGGCTATTCAAGAGACCCAGTACTTC
CASSQAAIQETQYF
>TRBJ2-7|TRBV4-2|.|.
TGTGCCAGCAGCCTTCAGGGTTCGGGTGAGCAGTACTTC
CASSLQGSGEQYF
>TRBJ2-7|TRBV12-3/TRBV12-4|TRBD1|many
TGTGCCAGCAGTTTAGCCGACAGGGCAAGCCACGAGCAGTACTTC
CASSLADRASHEQYF
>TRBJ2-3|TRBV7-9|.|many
TGTGCCAGCAGCTTAGCGCAAACAGATACGCAGTATTTT
CASSLAQTDTQYF
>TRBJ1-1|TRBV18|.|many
TGTGCCAGCTCAGCAGGGAACACTGAAGCTTTCTTT
CASSAGNTEAFF
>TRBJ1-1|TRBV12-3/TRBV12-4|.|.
TGTGCCAGCAGTTTTGATGGGGGCTTGAACACTGAAGCTTTCTTT
CASSFDGGLNTEAFF
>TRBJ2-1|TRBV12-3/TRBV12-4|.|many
TGTGCCAGCAGTTATAGGACAGCCTCCCCCTACAATGAGCAGTTCTTC
CASSYRTASPYNEQFF
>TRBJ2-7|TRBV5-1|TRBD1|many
TGCGCCAGCAGCCAGGACAGGCCCTACGAGCAGTACTTC
CASSQDRPYEQYF
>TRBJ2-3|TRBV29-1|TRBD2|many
TGCAGCGTTGAAGAGGGAGGGGTGGATACGCAGTATTTT
CSVEEGGVDTQYF
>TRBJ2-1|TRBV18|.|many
TGTGCCAGCTCACCGTTGGGCGGAGGCTCCTACAATGAGCAGTTCTTC
CASSPLGGGSYNEQFF
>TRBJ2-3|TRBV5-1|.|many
TGCGCCAGCAGCTTGGCTATTGAAGGGACGCAGTATTTT
CASSLAIEGTQYF
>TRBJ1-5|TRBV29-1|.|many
TGCAGCGTTGTAGTAGCAGACCCTGATCAGCCCCAGCATTTT
CSVVVADPDQPQHF
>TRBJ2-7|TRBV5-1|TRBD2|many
TGCGCCAGCAGCTTACTAGCGGAAAGCTCTACCTACGAGCAGTACTTC
CASSLLAESSTYEQYF
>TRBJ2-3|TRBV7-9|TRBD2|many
TGTGCCAGCAGCCGGATACTAGCGGGGGAAACAGATACGCAGTATTTT
CASSRILAGETDTQYF
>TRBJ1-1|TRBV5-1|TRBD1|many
TGCGCCAGCAGCTCAATGGGGTCAGGGAGACAGGGTACCACTGAAGCTTTCTTT
CASSSMGSGRQGTTEAFF
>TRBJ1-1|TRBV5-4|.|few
TGTGCCAGCAGCATCAGAAACACTGAAGCTTTCTTT
CASSIRNTEAFF
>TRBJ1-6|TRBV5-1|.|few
TGCGCCAGCAGCTTTCTCCCCGGGGGCATCCACCCTTCACCCCTCCACTTT
CASSFLPGGIHPSPLHF
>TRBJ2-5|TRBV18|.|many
TGTGCCAGCTCCCTCTCCTTTACAGGGCAAGAGACCCAGTACTTC
CASSLSFTGQETQYF
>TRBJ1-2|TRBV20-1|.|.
TGCAGATCGGGGGGCTACACCTTC
CRSGGYTF
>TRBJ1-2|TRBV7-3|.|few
TGTGCCAGCAGCTTAACCCCGACAAGTGGCTACACCTTC
CASSLTPTSGYTF
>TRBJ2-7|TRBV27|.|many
TGTGCCAGCAGTTTCAAAACCCCACTAGGGTACGAGCAGTACTTC
CASSFKTPLGYEQYF
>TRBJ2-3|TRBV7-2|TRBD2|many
TGTGCCAGCAGCTTAATTCTAGCGGGGGGGCCAGGGGATACGCAGTATTTT
CASSLILAGGPGDTQYF
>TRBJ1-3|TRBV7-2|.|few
TGTGCCAGCAGCTTGGCTGGCTCTGGAAACACCATATATTTT
CASSLAGSGNTIYF
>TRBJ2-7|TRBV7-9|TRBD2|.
TGTGCCAGCAGCTTAGCGGGACTAGCTCCCTACGAGCAGTACTTC
CASSLAGLAPYEQYF
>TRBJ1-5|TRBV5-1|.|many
TGCGCCAGCAGGCCCACATGGACCCCTGGCAATCAGCCCCAGCATTTT
CASRPTWTPGNQPQHF
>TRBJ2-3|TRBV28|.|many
TGTGCCAGCAGCCTCCGGACTGGGGCAAGCACAGATACGCAGTATTTT
CASSLRTGASTDTQYF
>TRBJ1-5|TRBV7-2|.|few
TGTGCCAGCAGCAACTCTACAGGGCTGAGTAATCAGCCCCAGCATTTT
CASSNSTGLSNQPQHF
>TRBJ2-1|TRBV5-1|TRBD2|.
TGCGCCAGCAGCCAAAGCGGGGGGCACTACAATGAGCAGTTCTTC
CASSQSGGHYNEQFF
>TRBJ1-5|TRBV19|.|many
TGTGCCAGTACCCCGGGCAGTTTTTTGGCCCAGCATTTT
CASTPGSFLAQHF
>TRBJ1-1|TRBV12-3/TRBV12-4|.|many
TGTGCCAGCAGTTTAATCGGCCTGGGGAGGACTGAAGCTTTCTTT
CASSLIGLGRTEAFF
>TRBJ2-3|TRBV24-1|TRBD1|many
TGTGCCACCAGTACAGGGGGCCGGACAGATACGCAGTATTTT
CATSTGGRTDTQYF
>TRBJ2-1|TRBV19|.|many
TGTGCCAGTAGTATCCCCTCGGGGCCCTACAATGAGCAGTTCTTC
CASSIPSGPYNEQFF
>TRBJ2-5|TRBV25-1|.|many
TGTGCCAGCAGTGAAGTGGGACTCCCAATAACGGAGACCCAGTACTTC
CASSEVGLPITETQYF
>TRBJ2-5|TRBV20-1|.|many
TGCAGTGCTAGGTCTAGCCAAGAGACCCAGTACTTC
CSARSSQETQYF
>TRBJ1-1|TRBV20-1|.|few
TGCAGTGCTAAAGGGGGAACCACTGAAGCTTTCTTT
CSAKGGTTEAFF
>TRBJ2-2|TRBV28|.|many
TGTGCCAGCAGTCTAGGGGGGGCCTTCTCCGGGGAGCTGTTTTTT
CASSLGGAFSGELFF
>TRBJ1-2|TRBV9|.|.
TGTGCCAGCAGCCTAGACGAATATGGCTACACCTTC
CASSLDEYGYTF
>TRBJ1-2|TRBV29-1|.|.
TGCAGCACACGATTCAGACCAGGGGATCACTCTGGCTACACCTTC
CSTRFRPGDHSGYTF
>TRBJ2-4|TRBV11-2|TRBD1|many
TGTGCCAGCAGCTTAGTACTTGGGACAGGCGCCGTTCTAGCCAAAAACATTCAGTACTTC
CASSLVLGTGAVLAKNIQYF